The rows below give T cell receptor beta chains drawn from one sample of a study of blood T cell repertoires in COVID-19. The table came from immunoSEQ multiplex PCR; TCRdb's copy has only in-frame clones and leaves some out. The table shows 150,000 or so clones, with approximately 82% occurring only once. Sample: peripheral blood. The receptor set was obtained from a human donor with acute or convalescent COVID-19. The donor label of this sample is uncertain. Each CDR3 is given with its conserved first and last residue. Each record gives: CDR3 length, V gene, J gene, CDR3 protein.

len: 13; v_gene: TRBV7-6; j_gene: TRBJ1-5; CDR3aa: CASSLAGGQPQHF
len: 14; v_gene: TRBV6-6; j_gene: TRBJ2-5; CDR3aa: CASSQHRGTETQYF
len: 14; v_gene: TRBV18; j_gene: TRBJ1-1; CDR3aa: CASSPTGLETEAFF
len: 15; v_gene: TRBV11-2; j_gene: TRBJ1-2; CDR3aa: CASSSGGGRGDGYTF
len: 14; v_gene: TRBV6-6; j_gene: TRBJ1-2; CDR3aa: CASSYRQGADGYTF
len: 14; v_gene: TRBV3-1/TRBV3-2; j_gene: TRBJ1-1; CDR3aa: CASSQDCANTEAFF
len: 14; v_gene: TRBV29-1; j_gene: TRBJ2-3; CDR3aa: CSVEVSRGLGTQYF
len: 15; v_gene: TRBV5-1; j_gene: TRBJ2-2; CDR3aa: CASSTGQGRTGELFF
len: 16; v_gene: TRBV9; j_gene: TRBJ2-2; CDR3aa: CASSILGDSFTGELFF
len: 16; v_gene: TRBV25-1; j_gene: TRBJ2-1; CDR3aa: CASSDAAGGSYNEQFF
len: 12; v_gene: TRBV11-2; j_gene: TRBJ1-2; CDR3aa: CASSAGNYGYTF
len: 13; v_gene: TRBV6-5; j_gene: TRBJ1-6; CDR3aa: CASSYGGRSPLHF
len: 13; v_gene: TRBV18; j_gene: TRBJ2-7; CDR3aa: CASSIGSSYEQYF
len: 13; v_gene: TRBV6-5; j_gene: TRBJ1-5; CDR3aa: CASRQFSNQPQHF
len: 16; v_gene: TRBV11-2; j_gene: TRBJ2-3; CDR3aa: CASSLAGGPGTDTQYF
len: 15; v_gene: TRBV6-5; j_gene: TRBJ1-4; CDR3aa: CASSYEGALTEKLFF
len: 15; v_gene: TRBV6-5; j_gene: TRBJ2-1; CDR3aa: CASSPKRTGSNEQFF
len: 14; v_gene: TRBV18; j_gene: TRBJ1-5; CDR3aa: CASSPGLIDQPQHF
len: 15; v_gene: TRBV4-2; j_gene: TRBJ2-5; CDR3aa: CASSQDPGLEGTQYF
len: 15; v_gene: TRBV5-1; j_gene: TRBJ2-5; CDR3aa: CASSFHSQVKETQYF
len: 13; v_gene: TRBV6-6; j_gene: TRBJ1-1; CDR3aa: CASSPEDGTGAFF
len: 13; v_gene: TRBV29-1; j_gene: TRBJ1-1; CDR3aa: CSLRNGLNTEAFF
len: 14; v_gene: TRBV5-4; j_gene: TRBJ1-1; CDR3aa: CASSLGGGSTEAFF
len: 17; v_gene: TRBV7-2; j_gene: TRBJ2-7; CDR3aa: CASSLVFRTGGSNEQYF
len: 12; v_gene: TRBV5-1; j_gene: TRBJ2-1; CDR3aa: CASSGGNNEQFF
len: 13; v_gene: TRBV6-5; j_gene: TRBJ1-2; CDR3aa: CASSSRGTVGYTF
len: 16; v_gene: TRBV7-6; j_gene: TRBJ1-6; CDR3aa: CASSLEAPDSHSPLHF
len: 14; v_gene: TRBV5-1; j_gene: TRBJ2-2; CDR3aa: CASSSQTGVGELFF
len: 13; v_gene: TRBV3-1/TRBV3-2; j_gene: TRBJ2-1; CDR3aa: CASSRLGYNEQFF
len: 16; v_gene: TRBV4-1; j_gene: TRBJ1-2; CDR3aa: CASSQVRGTGGYGYTF
len: 15; v_gene: TRBV9; j_gene: TRBJ2-1; CDR3aa: CASSVVGGGYNEQFF
len: 14; v_gene: TRBV5-4; j_gene: TRBJ1-1; CDR3aa: CASSLDAGAQGAFF
len: 15; v_gene: TRBV30; j_gene: TRBJ1-2; CDR3aa: CAWSVPERINYGYTF
len: 16; v_gene: TRBV5-6; j_gene: TRBJ1-2; CDR3aa: CASSFLGRAGASGYTF
len: 11; v_gene: TRBV6-5; j_gene: TRBJ1-2; CDR3aa: CASQGSHGYTF
len: 13; v_gene: TRBV9; j_gene: TRBJ2-1; CDR3aa: CASSPNTYNEQFF
len: 14; v_gene: TRBV21-1; j_gene: TRBJ1-2; CDR3aa: CASSPCGGAYGYTF
len: 15; v_gene: TRBV7-8; j_gene: TRBJ1-1; CDR3aa: CASSLNRGGVPEAFF
len: 16; v_gene: TRBV6-2/TRBV6-3; j_gene: TRBJ1-2; CDR3aa: CASSGRRTTGDYGYTF
len: 17; v_gene: TRBV11-2; j_gene: TRBJ2-2; CDR3aa: CASSRHRGPGGTGELFF
len: 15; v_gene: TRBV5-3; j_gene: TRBJ2-7; CDR3aa: CARSCDRVEGYEQYF
len: 14; v_gene: TRBV21-1; j_gene: TRBJ2-2; CDR3aa: CASSEGGGTGELFF
len: 17; v_gene: TRBV5-6; j_gene: TRBJ2-3; CDR3aa: CASSSPWGRPRTDTQYF
len: 11; v_gene: TRBV2; j_gene: TRBJ2-7; CDR3aa: CASSSAYEQYF
len: 14; v_gene: TRBV3-1/TRBV3-2; j_gene: TRBJ1-2; CDR3aa: CASSQDDTPYGYTF
len: 14; v_gene: TRBV7-2; j_gene: TRBJ2-7; CDR3aa: CASSFSRGIDEQYF
len: 13; v_gene: TRBV5-4; j_gene: TRBJ1-2; CDR3aa: CASSLDNNYGYTF
len: 14; v_gene: TRBV9; j_gene: TRBJ2-7; CDR3aa: CASSAGQGPYEQYF
len: 12; v_gene: TRBV21-1; j_gene: TRBJ2-7; CDR3aa: CASGGATYEQYF